Listed below are T cell receptor beta chains from one sample, sequenced in a study of blood T cells in healthy people across ages. TCRdb re-called the 5' RACE reads through MiXCR, storing one row per CDR3 protein. The sample lists around 990,000 distinct CDR3 sequences; under 30% were seen once. The data were also submitted as part of a second study, on T cells of mothers and their children.

The sequencing input was blood. Every receptor here comes from a girl aged 2-10 years in good health. The CDR3 runs from the conserved cysteine through the conserved F or W.

TRBV2	TRBJ2-1	CASLGQGSSHDSYNEQFF
TRBV29-1	TRBJ1-2	CSVEATSYGYTF
TRBV4-1	TRBJ1-4	CASSQEVIHNNEKLFF
TRBV5-1	TRBJ2-5	CASSPRVLETQYF
TRBV28	TRBJ2-4	CASSPEASPLVKNIQYF
TRBV4-2	TRBJ2-1	CASSHAGTSAYNEQFF
TRBV20-1	TRBJ2-4	CSARDWSENIQYF
TRBV20-1	TRBJ2-3	CSAKPTSGRTDTQYF
TRBV7-3	TRBJ2-1	CASQPLAAANNEQFF
TRBV6-5	TRBJ1-1	CASSTTSGGTEAFF
TRBV5-1	TRBJ2-3	CASIGQGADTQYF
TRBV6-2/TRBV6-3	TRBJ2-7	CASSKRVRSYEQYF
TRBV20-1	TRBJ1-2	CSARDKGDSDGYTF
TRBV25-1	TRBJ2-7	CASSRASGQPGDEQYF
TRBV19	TRBJ2-5	CASSRAPFLGDRGSQGVETQYF
TRBV5-1	TRBJ2-3	CASSVTQGVWTDTQYF
TRBV29-1	TRBJ2-1	CSVDPDGSYNEQFF